This T cell receptor beta chain was found in a study of T cells in Graves' hyperthyroidism and ophthalmopathy. V was shortened by 5 bases and J by 2 bases, with 10 bases between the two germline ends. There are 13 residues in the CDR3. Germline loops: CDR1 SGHRS, CDR2 YFSETQ. This clonotype was seen a few times. The investigators amplified TCR beta CDR3 regions from RNA transcripts. Initially, a first-round RT-PCR of the TCR CDR3 employed the HTBI primer set. TCRdb independently ran MiXCR on the multiplex PCR reads; one entry per CDR3 protein. The data hold approximately 510,000 distinct CDR3 sequences, with about a fifth observed a single time.

The sequenced sample was blood. This sequence originates from a man aged 18 to 30 with Graves' hyperthyroidism. The J gene is TRBJ2-5, the V gene TRBV5-1; D unresolved. Here the CDR3 DNA reads TGCGCCAGCAGACTGGGGATTCAAGAGACCCAGTACTTC. Protein sequence: CASRLGIQETQYF.